Below, 27 T cell receptor beta chains from the same sample are listed, as sequenced in a study of technical replicates of blood from a handful of donors. Using immunoSEQ multiplex PCR, the repertoire was profiled, and TCRdb retains in-frame clones only, with some absent. There are around 80,000 clones in the sample; 98% occur only once, and approximately 0.2% lies in the top ten. The specimen was T cells isolated from PBMCs. The receptors were gathered from a human donor in good health.

This chain links TRBV19 with TRBJ2-7, with D perhaps matching TRBD2 (6 bases). The CDR3 length is 19 residues. V was cut by 0 bases and J by 0 bases, with 21 bases left in between. Germline values: CDR1 LNHDA, CDR2 SQIVND (reference sequence). This chain's CDR3 is CASSIDSRGGTASSYEQYF. The CDR3, as DNA: TGTGCCAGTAGTATAGATTCCCGTGGGGGGACGGCCTCCTCCTACGAGCAGTACTTC. The whole variable domain, filled in from reference TRBV19 and TRBJ2-7, reads DGGITQSPKYLFRKEGQNVTLSCEQNLNHDAMYWYRQDPGQGLRLIYYSQIVNDFQKGDIAEGYSVSREKKESFPLTVTSAQKNPTAFYLCASSIDSRGGTASSYEQYFGPGTRLTVT.

This chain connects TRBV14 to TRBJ1-1; the match to TRBD1 covers 7 bases. V gave up 4 bases and J gave up 5 bases; unmatched junction bases: 7. This CDR3 contains 14 residues. Germline V gene sequence: CDR1 SGHDN, CDR2 FVKESK. CDR3 in DNA: TGTGCCAGCAGCCGGCTCACAGGGGTGACTGAAGCTTTCTTT. The encoded protein is CASSRLTGVTEAFF. The entire variable domain, with the rest obtained from reference TRBV14 and TRBJ1-1, is as follows: EAGVTQFPSHSVIEKGQTVTLRCDPISGHDNLYWYRRVMGKEIKFLLHFVKESKQDESGMPNNRFLAERTGGTYSTLKVQPAELEDSGVYFCASSRLTGVTEAFFGQGTRLTVV.

This chain joins TRBV29-1 and TRBJ1-3, with D possibly matching TRBD1 (6 bases). Germline CDR1 SQVTM, CDR2 ANQGSEA. The CDR3 sequence is 16 residues long. Deletions cut 3 bases from V and 0 bases from J, with 15 bases between. The CDR3 nucleotides are TGCAGCGTTGATTTCCCAGGGGACCTCTCTGGAAACACCATATATTTT. Encoded protein: CSVDFPGDLSGNTIYF.

The gene calls are TRBV4-2 and TRBJ2-1, with 7 bases lining up with TRBD1. V gave up 3 bases and J gave up 3 bases; unmatched junction bases: 11. Germline loops: CDR1 LGHNA, CDR2 YNFKEQ. The CDR3 is made up of 17 amino acids. The CDR3 spells CASSQGHEGASYNEQFF. The CDR3 DNA sequence: TGTGCCAGCAGCCAGGGGCATGAGGGGGCTAGCTACAATGAGCAGTTCTTC.

CDR3 sequence (DNA): TGCGCCAGCAGCTTGGCGTTAGCGGGAGGGAACAATGAGCAGTTCTTC. This gives the protein CASSLALAGGNNEQFF. The genes are TRBV5-1 and TRBJ2-1, with TRBD2 matching over 11 bases. J lost 5 bases, V lost 0 bases, and 4 bases had no gene match. Germline CDR1 reads SGHRS; CDR2 reads YFSETQ. The CDR3 runs to 16 residues.

The chain links TRBV6-5 to TRBJ2-7; 10 bases line up with TRBD2. The CDR3 contains 13 residues. Germline V gives CDR1 MNHEY, CDR2 SVGAGI. The V and J ends lost 7 bases and 7 bases, in that order; junction bases with no gene match: 7. This chain's CDR3 is CASTTSGIGEQYF. CDR3 sequence (DNA): TGTGCCAGCACTACTAGCGGGATTGGTGAGCAGTACTTC.

The count of this clone is one. This chain uses TRBV10-2 with TRBJ2-1; maybe TRBD1 (5 bases). CDR3 size: 14 residues. Per the germline V gene, CDR1 is WSHSY and CDR2 is SAAADI. Trimming cost V 6 bases and J 2 bases, with 11 bases left between them. The CDR3 DNA sequence: TGCGCCAGCAGGGACAACATACCCTACAATGAGCAGTTCTTC. Protein product: CASRDNIPYNEQFF.

The chain combines TRBV6-1 with TRBJ2-2, with D possibly TRBD1 on 5 matching bases. Germline V gene data show CDR1 as MNHNS and CDR2 as SASEGT. The V and J ends lost 9 bases and 4 bases respectively, with 15 bases between them. The CDR3 sequence is 14 residues long. This chain's CDR3 is CARTEQEFTGELFF. CDR3 in DNA: TGTGCCAGGACGGAACAGGAATTCACCGGGGAGCTGTTTTTT.

The CDR3 bases are TGTGCCAGTAGTGAGACTTACAAAAACATTCAGTACTTC. It is translated as CASSETYKNIQYF. The rearrangement uses TRBV19 and TRBJ2-4; no reliable D call. V gave up 5 bases and J gave up 3 bases, with 8 bases separating them. The CDR3 spans 13 residues. The germline V gene encodes CDR1 LNHDA and CDR2 SQIVND (reference sequence).

The chain joins TRBV13 to TRBJ2-1; 7 nucleotides match TRBD1. V gave up 6 bases and J gave up 4 bases; unmatched junction bases: 15. The CDR3 totals 17 residues. The germline V gene encodes CDR1 PRHDT and CDR2 FYEKMQ (reference sequence). The DNA for the CDR3 is TGTGCCAGCAGTTATCTACAGGGGTCAGAATCTTACAATGAGCAGTTCTTC. As protein: CASSYLQGSESYNEQFF. Together with reference TRBV13 and TRBJ2-1, the CDR3 gives the full variable domain: AAGVIQSPRHLIKEKRETATLKCYPIPRHDTVYWYQQGPGQDPQFLISFYEKMQSDKGSIPDRFSAQQFSDYHSELNMSSLELGDSALYFCASSYLQGSESYNEQFFGPGTRLTVL.

The V gene is TRBV5-4, the J gene TRBJ2-7; TRBD1 is a possible D gene (5 bases). The CDR3 is 15 amino acids. Germline V gene data show CDR1 as SGHNT and CDR2 as YYREEE (reference sequence). V was clipped by 0 bases and J by 0 bases, with 10 bases between them. CDR3 bases: TGTGCCAGCAGCTTGGATAGGGGCCTCTCCTACGAGCAGTACTTC. Amino acid sequence: CASSLDRGLSYEQYF.

The chain links TRBV27 to TRBJ2-1, with 7 bases lining up with TRBD1. CDR1 and CDR2 from the germline V gene are MNHEY and SMNVEV (reference sequence). The CDR3 has 15 residues. Trimming at V came to 6 bases and at J to 0 bases, leaving 5 bases not matched to a gene. Written as DNA, the CDR3 is TGTGCCAGCAGATGGGACAGTTACTCCTACAATGAGCAGTTCTTC. Protein sequence: CASRWDSYSYNEQFF.

V usage is TRBV9 and J usage is TRBJ2-3; perhaps TRBD2 as D (5 bases). Germline V lookup: CDR1 SGDLS, CDR2 YYNGEE. Trimming took off 4 bases at V and 0 bases at J, with 15 bases between the two ends. CDR3 length: 16 residues. The CDR3 DNA follows: TGTGCCAGCAGCCCCCAAGGACTTTTTAGCACAGATACGCAGTATTTT. As protein: CASSPQGLFSTDTQYF.

The V call is TRBV18, the J call TRBJ1-2, with 9 bases lining up with TRBD1. Germline V gene data show CDR1 as KGHSH and CDR2 as LQKENI. This CDR3 spans 14 amino acids. Unmatched junction bases numbered 4, after V lost 2 bases and J lost 6 bases. The CDR3 bases are TGTGCCAGCTCACCAGGACAGGGGTTAAATGGCTACACCTTC. It yields the protein CASSPGQGLNGYTF.

The chain is built from TRBV5-4 and TRBJ2-3, with TRBD2 as a possible D gene (5 bases). V was trimmed by 4 bases and J by 2 bases, leaving 23 bases between them. The CDR3 loop spans 18 amino acids. From germline, CDR1 is SGHNT and CDR2 YYREEE (reference sequence). The CDR3 loop is CASSRPLSGSKATDTQYF. The CDR3 DNA sequence: TGTGCCAGCAGCCGCCCGCTGAGTGGGAGTAAAGCCACAGATACGCAGTATTTT.

J is TRBJ2-5 and V is TRBV9; D perhaps matches TRBD1 (6 bases). V lost 7 bases to trimming and J lost 2 bases, with 15 bases between them. The length of the CDR3 is 14 residues. CDR1 and CDR2 from the germline V gene are SGDLS and YYNGEE. In DNA form, the CDR3 reads TGTGCCAGCGGCACAGGGACCGTACAAGAGACCCAGTACTTC. The encoded protein is CASGTGTVQETQYF. Supplemented by reference TRBV9 and TRBJ2-5, the full variable domain reads DSGVTQTPKHLITATGQRVTLRCSPRSGDLSVYWYQQSLDQGLQFLIQYYNGEERAKGNILERFSAQQFPDLHSELNLSSLELGDSALYFCASGTGTVQETQYFGPGTRLLVL.

CDR3 loop: CASSDWLAPSSYEQYF. The CDR3 DNA sequence: TGTGCCAGCAGTGATTGGTTGGCCCCCTCCTCCTACGAGCAGTACTTC. The rearrangement links TRBV6-1 to TRBJ2-7; D call uncertain. The CDR3 covers 16 residues. Trimming shortened V by 3 bases and J by 0 bases, and 15 bases separated the two germline ends. Germline CDR1 and CDR2: MNHNS and SASEGT.

The V call is TRBV28, the J call TRBJ1-5; TRBD1 is a possible D gene (6 bases). Trimming pared 6 bases from V and 0 bases from J, leaving 12 bases between. Per germline, CDR1 MDHEN and CDR2 SYDVKM. CDR3 length: 15 residues. The CDR3, as DNA: TGTGCCAGCAGCCCTACAGGGCTTAGCAATCAGCCCCAGCATTTT. Translated: CASSPTGLSNQPQHF.

J is TRBJ2-7 and V is TRBV6-5; tentatively, D is TRBD1 (5 bases). This CDR3 has 11 residues. V was pared by 9 bases and J by 6 bases, with 12 bases between. CDR1 and CDR2 (germline): MNHEY, SVGAGI. The CDR3 DNA reads as TGTGCCAGTCAGGGTTATAGCGAGCAGTACTTC. Protein sequence: CASQGYSEQYF.

This sequence joins TRBV2 and TRBJ1-2, with 8 positions matching TRBD1. The CDR3 length is 17 residues. The V gene's germline CDR1 is SNHLY and CDR2 FYNNEI. Trimming removed 5 bases from V and 4 bases from J; junction bases left unmatched: 15. The CDR3 DNA sequence: TGTGCCAGCAGTTCTCCTACAGGGGGAAGCCTACTCTATGGCTACACCTTC. It specifies CASSSPTGGSLLYGYTF.

The V gene is TRBV19, the J gene TRBJ1-1; maybe TRBD1 (5 bases). The CDR3 spans 15 residues. From germline, CDR1 is LNHDA and CDR2 SQIVND (reference sequence). V dropped 7 bases and J dropped 5 bases, with 20 bases sitting between them. The CDR3 DNA follows: TGTGCCAGTAATGGGGCTGGAACAGGCAGTACTGAAGCTTTCTTT. Protein sequence: CASNGAGTGSTEAFF.

The chain recombines TRBV5-4 with TRBJ2-1; 12 bases are a match to TRBD2. The V segment lost 4 bases and the J segment 6 bases; nucleotides outside the gene matches: 8. This CDR3 spans 16 amino acids. Germline values: CDR1 SGHNT, CDR2 YYREEE (reference sequence). CDR3 region: CASSPLGLAGSNEQFF. The CDR3, as DNA: TGTGCCAGCAGCCCCTTAGGACTAGCGGGATCCAATGAGCAGTTCTTC.

This sequence joins TRBV7-2 and TRBJ2-3; D is undetermined. CDR1 is SGHTA, CDR2 FQGNSA, per germline. V was clipped by 3 bases and J by 6 bases, with 10 bases between them. The CDR3 extends over 13 amino acids. The CDR3, as DNA: TGTGCCAGCAGCTTGACATCTCTGGATACGCAGTATTTT. It is translated as CASSLTSLDTQYF.

The gene calls are TRBV10-3 and TRBJ1-1; 10 bases are a match to TRBD1. The CDR3 length is 14 residues. The junction had 11 bases not matched to a gene; V was cut back by 11 bases and J by 5 bases. The germline V gene has CDR1 ENHRY and CDR2 SYGVKD. The CDR3: CAVRDRGSRTEAFF. The CDR3 nucleotides are TGTGCCGTCCGGGACAGGGGATCGAGGACTGAAGCTTTCTTT.

The chain recombines TRBV7-9 with TRBJ2-1; D may be TRBD2 (5 bases). Germline V gene sequence: CDR1 SEHNR, CDR2 FQNEAQ (reference sequence). The V end was cut by 2 bases, the J end by 10 bases, with 24 bases between. The CDR3 runs 17 residues. CDR3 residues: CASSLKGGLVEGNEQFF. Written as DNA, the CDR3 is TGTGCCAGCAGCTTAAAAGGAGGCCTAGTAGAAGGAAACGAGCAGTTCTTC.

The J gene is TRBJ2-1, the V gene TRBV9, with 13 bases that match TRBD2. The CDR3 runs 16 residues. The V gene end was trimmed by 4 bases and the J gene end by 6 bases; junction bases not matched to a gene: 7. Germline CDR1 SGDLS, CDR2 YYNGEE. This CDR3 is CASSPSGLAGSNEQFF. The CDR3 DNA is TGTGCCAGCAGCCCCTCGGGACTAGCGGGATCCAATGAGCAGTTCTTC. Together with reference TRBV9 and TRBJ2-1, the CDR3 gives the full variable domain: DSGVTQTPKHLITATGQRVTLRCSPRSGDLSVYWYQQSLDQGLQFLIQYYNGEERAKGNILERFSAQQFPDLHSELNLSSLELGDSALYFCASSPSGLAGSNEQFFGPGTRLTVL.

This clone was recorded once. The chain links TRBV7-9 to TRBJ1-4; the match to TRBD1 covers 7 bases. The CDR3 length is 14 residues. Germline V CDR1 and CDR2: SEHNR, FQNEAQ (reference sequence). With 5 bases clipped from V and 14 bases from J, the junction kept 14 bases outside the gene matches. The CDR3 DNA is TGTGCCAGCAGCAAGACAGGGTATAATGACGGGCTGTTTTTT. It specifies CASSKTGYNDGLFF.